This entry lists 9 T cell receptor beta chains sequenced from one sample in a study of blood T cell repertoires in COVID-19. TCRdb's copy holds only in-frame clones and misses some; the assay was immunoSEQ multiplex PCR. The sample includes approximately 200,000 clones, 65% to 80% seen only once; the top ten take over 10%. The sample was peripheral blood. Every receptor here comes from a woman aged 45-65 years with acute or convalescent COVID-19.

The chain couples TRBV3-1 (or the pseudogene TRBV3-2) to TRBJ2-7; 12 bases map to TRBD2. From germline, CDR1 is LGHDT and CDR2 YNNKEL (reference sequence). CDR3 length: 15 amino acids. V lost 0 bases and J lost 6; bases outside the gene matches: 3. This chain's CDR3 is CASSQELLAGGEQYF. Written as DNA, the CDR3 is TGTGCCAGCAGCCAAGAATTACTAGCGGGAGGCGAGCAGTACTTC.

The genes are TRBV5-1 and TRBJ1-1; D unresolved. The length of the CDR3 is 12 residues. The germline V and J ends were trimmed by 1 base and 8 bases, with 9 bases remaining between them. Germline loops: CDR1 SGHRS, CDR2 YFSETQ. CDR3 in amino acids: CASSLQATEAFF. The CDR3 nucleotides read TGCGCCAGCAGCTTGCAGGCCACGGAAGCTTTCTTT.

This chain joins TRBV30 and TRBJ1-2; D is possibly TRBD1 (5 bases). Germline loops: CDR1 GTSNPN, CDR2 SVGIG (reference sequence). The ends were cut back, 5 bases at V and 4 bases at J, with 17 bases in the middle. This CDR3 has 14 amino acids. In nucleotides, the CDR3 is TGTGCCTGGCACCAGGGTGGGATGTCCTATGGCTACACCTTC. Residues: CAWHQGGMSYGYTF. Together with reference TRBV30 and TRBJ1-2, the CDR3 gives the full variable domain: SQTIHQWPATLVQPVGSPLSLECTVEGTSNPNLYWYRQAAGRGLQLLFYSVGIGQISSEVPQNLSASRPQDRQFILSSKKLLLSDSGFYLCAWHQGGMSYGYTFGSGTRLTVV.

In its sample, this clone was seen once. It is unclear where the CDR3 begins or ends on the DNA, so no DNA is shown, and the CDR3 is as TCRdb lists it. This chain's CDR3 is CASSQEVSLDRAYGYTF. This sequence joins TRBV4-1 and TRBJ1-2; TRBD1 is the table's D call, not checked against the DNA. The CDR3 has 17 amino acids, counting both end residues. Germline-derived CDR1 and CDR2 are MGHRA and YSYEKL.

CDR3 bases: TGTGCCAGCAGTGGCTGGGGGGGTTCACCCCTCCACTTT. Translating gives CASSGWGGSPLHF. This chain joins TRBV28 and TRBJ1-6, with D tentatively TRBD1 (5 bases). Trimming took off 5 bases at V and 9 bases at J, with 11 bases between the two ends. The CDR3 sequence is 13 residues long. Per germline, CDR1 MDHEN and CDR2 SYDVKM.

This clone has just a few counts. At one of its ends the junction is not consistent with the germline gene, which may arise from a read error. The CDR3 reads CASRYSDTGAPLHF. The CDR3 DNA is TGTGCCAGCAGATACTCGGACACGGGTGCACCCCTCCACTTT. The rearrangement links TRBV6-6 to TRBJ1-6; weak D call: TRBD1 (5 bases). This CDR3 is built from 14 residues. Germline lookup yields CDR1 MNHNY and CDR2 SVGAGI (reference sequence).

The chain has TRBV18 and TRBJ1-1; D remains ambiguous. CDR1 and CDR2 (germline): KGHSH, LQKENI. V shed 3 bases and J shed 0 bases, with 8 bases lying between them. CDR3 length: 14 residues. CDR3 sequence (DNA): TGTGCCAGCTCACCCCTGAACATGAACACTGAAGCTTTCTTT. Protein product: CASSPLNMNTEAFF.

The chain is built from TRBV28 and TRBJ1-2; tentatively, D is TRBD1 (5 bases). The CDR3 length is 14 residues. Looked up from germline, CDR1 is MDHEN and CDR2 is SYDVKM. Trimming took off 3 bases at V and 4 bases at J, with 12 bases between the two ends. CDR3 amino acids: CASSLTDTLYGYTF. CDR3 nucleotide sequence: TGTGCCAGCAGTTTGACAGACACTCTCTATGGCTACACCTTC.

This chain connects TRBV7-9 to TRBJ1-2; a weak D match, TRBD1 (5 bases). This CDR3 region has 16 residues. Trimming removed 1 base from V and 7 bases from J, with 19 bases in between. The germline gives CDR1 SEHNR, CDR2 FQNEAQ (reference sequence). CDR3 DNA sequence: TGTGCCAGCAGCTTAGACCGGGGGACCCTATCTGGTGGCTACACCTTC. Its protein product is CASSLDRGTLSGGYTF.